These T cell receptor beta chains were read from a single sample in a study of shared clonotypes between healthy human individuals. The protocol was immunoSEQ multiplex PCR, while the TCRdb copy is restricted to in-frame clones and leaves out a portion. This table has 600,000 to 750,000 clones, more than 70% appearing once. Sequenced sample: memory CD4+ T cells sorted from blood. The receptors derive from a woman aged 25-40 years in good health. CDR3s include the opening cysteine and the closing phenylalanine or tryptophan. A D gene is named only where the DNA matches it firmly. A row's size may be missing; if present it is once, few, many or a size class.

v_gene,d_gene,j_gene,abundance,CDR3aa,CDR3nt
TRBV10-2,NA,TRBJ2-5,NA,CASSRGGGQETQYF,TGCGCCAGCAGTAGAGGAGGGGGACAAGAGACCCAGTACTTC
TRBV5-1,NA,TRBJ1-1,NA,CASSLAFLNTEAFF,TGCGCCAGCAGCTTGGCTTTTCTGAACACTGAAGCTTTCTTT
TRBV11-2,NA,TRBJ1-2,NA,CASSLDRKVPYGYTF,TGTGCCAGCAGCTTAGATCGGAAGGTTCCCTATGGCTACACCTTC
TRBV19,NA,TRBJ2-2,NA,CASSISGRNTGELFF,TGTGCCAGTAGTATAAGCGGGCGAAACACCGGGGAGCTGTTTTTT
TRBV7-7,NA,TRBJ2-2,NA,CASSPRTDTGELFF,TGTGCCAGCAGCCCCCGGACGGACACCGGGGAGCTGTTTTTT
TRBV5-4,TRBD2,TRBJ2-7,few,CASSSLSGGPSEQYF,TGTGCCAGCAGCTCCCTTTCGGGAGGGCCCAGCGAGCAGTACTTC
TRBV6-6,NA,TRBJ1-5,NA,CASSPDPKVLPQHF,TGTGCCAGCAGCCCGGACCCCAAGGTTTTGCCCCAGCATTTT
TRBV27,NA,TRBJ2-4,NA,CASSFTGLRAKNIQYF,TGTGCCAGCAGTTTCACAGGGCTCAGGGCCAAAAACATTCAGTACTTC
TRBV10-3,TRBD1,TRBJ1-1,NA,CAISFGQEVTEAFF,TGTGCCATCAGCTTCGGACAGGAGGTCACTGAAGCTTTCTTT
TRBV19,NA,TRBJ1-5,NA,CASSIARSNQPQHF,TGTGCCAGTAGTATAGCCCGCAGCAATCAGCCCCAGCATTTT
TRBV2,TRBD2,TRBJ2-1,NA,CASSQSGSSYNEQFF,TGTGCCAGCAGTCAAAGCGGGAGTTCCTACAATGAGCAGTTCTTC
TRBV5-4,TRBD1,TRBJ1-2,NA,CASSLGTGGVGYTF,TGTGCCAGCAGCCTAGGGACAGGGGGTGTTGGCTACACCTTC
TRBV19,NA,TRBJ2-7,NA,CASSAPGHYEQYF,TGTGCCAGTAGTGCACCGGGACATTACGAGCAGTACTTC
TRBV11-2,NA,TRBJ1-4,once,CASSLRDEKLFF,TGTGCCAGCAGCCTGAGAGATGAAAAACTGTTTTTT
TRBV5-4,TRBD2,TRBJ2-7,many,CASSLRSSGSPRSYEQYF,TGTGCCAGCAGCTTACGATCTAGCGGGAGCCCACGCTCCTACGAGCAGTACTTC
TRBV15,NA,TRBJ1-5,once,CATSRANGAGDNQPQHF,TGTGCCACCAGCAGAGCAAACGGCGCAGGGGACAATCAGCCCCAGCATTTT
TRBV2,NA,TRBJ1-2,NA,CASSEASGTNYGYTF,TGTGCCAGCAGTGAAGCGTCCGGGACTAACTATGGCTACACCTTC
TRBV27,TRBD1,TRBJ1-1,NA,CASRQTSSGGRTNTEAFF,TGTGCCAGCAGACAAACCTCATCAGGGGGTAGGACGAACACTGAAGCTTTCTTT
TRBV11-2,NA,TRBJ2-2,NA,CASRKGSGELFF,TGTGCCAGCAGAAAAGGCTCCGGGGAGCTGTTTTTT
TRBV7-7,NA,TRBJ2-7,NA,CASSSPAGTGPEEQYF,TGTGCCAGCAGCTCCCCCGCGGGTACGGGACCGGAGGAGCAGTACTTC
TRBV27,TRBD1,TRBJ2-7,NA,CASSFRSGTGSYEQYF,TGTGCCAGCAGTTTTAGATCGGGGACAGGGTCCTACGAGCAGTACTTC
TRBV7-2,NA,TRBJ2-5,NA,CASSLAGQGGTQYF,TGTGCCAGCAGCTTAGCCGGGCAGGGGGGGACCCAGTACTTC
TRBV27,NA,TRBJ1-2,NA,CASRGTAAYGYTF,TGTGCCAGCAGGGGGACGGCCGCCTATGGCTACACCTTC
TRBV7-9,NA,TRBJ2-2,NA,CASSLASLSGELFF,TGTGCCAGCAGCTTAGCTTCTCTCTCTGGGGAGCTGTTTTTT
TRBV7-9,TRBD1,TRBJ1-2,NA,CASSLRGRNYGYTF,TGTGCCAGCAGCTTGAGGGGGCGGAACTATGGCTACACCTTC
TRBV9,NA,TRBJ1-2,NA,CASSVGDPNYGYTF,TGTGCCAGCAGCGTAGGGGATCCTAACTATGGCTACACCTTC
TRBV9,NA,TRBJ2-7,NA,CASSVSVLDEQYF,TGTGCCAGCAGCGTTAGCGTTCTGGACGAGCAGTACTTC
TRBV18,NA,TRBJ2-5,few,CASSPNGETQYF,TGTGCCAGCTCACCAAATGGAGAGACCCAGTACTTC
TRBV5-1,TRBD1,TRBJ1-4,NA,CASSLKGAAANEKLFF,TGCGCCAGCAGCTTAAAGGGGGCGGCTGCGAATGAAAAACTGTTTTTT
TRBV6-5,NA,TRBJ2-7,few,CASRWTGAYEQYF,TGTGCCAGCAGATGGACTGGAGCCTACGAGCAGTACTTC
TRBV27,NA,TRBJ2-1,NA,CASSLLLRGVQFF,TGTGCCAGCAGTTTATTGTTGCGGGGCGTGCAGTTCTTC
TRBV7-2,NA,TRBJ2-1,NA,CASSSGSGGHEQFF,TGTGCCAGCAGCTCAGGATCGGGGGGCCATGAGCAGTTCTTC
TRBV4-1,TRBD1,TRBJ1-2,NA,CASSPSLQGALNGYTF,TGCGCCAGCAGCCCCTCCCTCCAGGGGGCGCTTAATGGCTACACCTTC
TRBV6-5,NA,TRBJ2-7,few,CASRDLTASSYEQYF,TGTGCCAGCAGAGACCTCACGGCAAGCTCCTACGAGCAGTACTTC
TRBV7-2,NA,TRBJ2-2,once,CASSPNPRAGNTGELFF,TGTGCCAGCAGCCCCAACCCCCGGGCGGGGAACACCGGGGAGCTGTTTTTT
TRBV29-1,NA,TRBJ2-1,NA,CSAGHNNEQFF,TGCAGCGCTGGTCACAACAATGAGCAGTTCTTC
TRBV28,NA,TRBJ2-3,NA,CASSLRSQDTQYF,TGTGCCAGCAGTTTAAGGTCCCAAGATACGCAGTATTTT